This TCR beta chain came from a study of T cell repertoires in cytomegalovirus infection (dated by TCRdb to between 2018 and 2021). Concerning the study at large: The peptide stimulations were aimed at well-studied HLA-B-restricted epitopes as well as recently identified HLA-C-restricted CMV epitopes, whose presentation resists viral immunomodulation. Donor HLA type was relevant to the analysis, because carriage of CMV infection together with the matching HLA type was indicated by public TCR beta signatures. What the research found in general, with its limitations: In both this cohort and an independent roughly 330-donor cohort, the cumulative frequency of public TCR beta family members distinguished carriers of CMV infection plus the relevant HLA type. In the ex vivo response, HLA-C-restricted CMV-specific TCR beta clonotypes were dominant, and in two of eight donors the single most frequent clonotype came from this HLA-C-restricted group.

For CDR1 and CDR2, the germline V gene (reference sequence) lists DFQATT and SNEGSKA. Including the terminal cysteine and phenylalanine, the CDR3 comprises 19 residues. The CDR3 DNA has 57 bases and is translated from base 1. Germline trimming: 0 bases from V, 5 bases from J; junction bases outside gene matches: 12. TCRdb shows the sequencer as Illumina HiSeq 1500. TCRdb reprocessed the public reads (quality trimming at Q25 with fastp, clone calling with MiXCR) and kept in-frame beta chains. Rows merge per CDR3 protein into single entries with the most common DNA and genes. The sample records under 300,000 distinct CDR3 sequences, 20% to 25% of which are singletons. Jointly, the top ten make up roughly 19% of the sample. Taken with the paper, the label for treatment or condition translates to: in vitro stimulation with specific CMV peptide epitopes to enrich CMV-specific T cells. This clonotype appeared a single time. It has no known antigen specificity. Base qualities are not recorded, but no much larger clone differs from it by a single base. On its own, one read is weak support.

The rearrangement combines TRBV20-1 with TRBJ2-1; TRBD2 fits 14 bases in the junction. The source of this sequence is a human donor in good health (CMV status not recorded). Some clones in this sample may be carry-over from other donors' samples. The sequencing used cultured PBMCs, collected from culture after CMV antigen stimulation. The CDR3 protein sequence reads: CSARDHRLAGGLRHNEQFF. The nucleotides read TGCAGTGCTAGAGATCATCGACTAGCGGGAGGGCTCAGACACAATGAGCAGTTCTTC.